What follows describes a single TCR beta chain. Its antigen is not known. The sample originates from a study of OX40 agonist ivuxolimab in advanced cancers. General study points: CD8+ T cells showed, on average, more clonal expansion than CD4+ cells. Clonal expansion from baseline to week 6 occurred in both CD4+ and CD8+ T cells.

There are 13 residues in the CDR3. Trimming took 6 bases from V and 3 from J; bases not matched to a gene: 4. In germline, CDR1 is MNHNS, CDR2 SASEGT. Researchers took blood at baseline, on cycle 4 day 1, and on cycle 7 day 1. Generated by immunoSEQ multiplex PCR, the TCRdb table keeps only in-frame clones and is missing some. The top ten hold 1.5% to 2% of the sample, which has tens of thousands of clones, about 90% seen once. This clonotype was obtained from an adult with an advanced solid tumor such as melanoma, head and neck, liver or kidney cancer. The V and J genes are TRBV6-1 and TRBJ2-5; 7 bases line up with TRBD1. Sequencing was performed on CD4+ or CD8+ T cells sorted from blood, taken in a trial of the OX40 agonist ivuxolimab. CDR3 in amino acids: CASRPQGKETQYF. CDR3 sequence (DNA): TGTGCCAGCAGGCCACAGGGGAAAGAGACCCAGTACTTC.